This T cell receptor beta chain was captured in a study of T cell repertoires in cytomegalovirus infection. The germline gives CDR1 DFQATT, CDR2 SNEGSKA (reference sequence). The germline V and J ends were trimmed by 0 bases and 2 bases, with 10 bases remaining between them. The CDR3 runs to 14 residues. MiXCR, run by TCRdb on the reads, gives a single entry per CDR3 protein. The data contain 35,000 to 55,000 distinct CDR3 sequences, around 18% of them seen just once; the ten biggest clones take up about 55%. Comment on this clonotype: The antigen is unknown.

Sequences were derived from CD8+ T cells from cultured PBMCs, sampled from culture after CMV antigen stimulation. This chain joins TRBV20-1 and TRBJ1-1, with a weak D call TRBD1 (5 bases). The receptor was isolated from a human donor in good health (CMV status not recorded). Some clones in this sample may be carry-over from other donors' samples. Here the CDR3 DNA reads TGCAGTGCTAGAGACATAACAGGTAACACTGAAGCTTTCTTT. This gives the protein CSARDITGNTEAFF.